This TCR beta chain was identified in a study of T cell responses to AZD1222 COVID-19 vaccine. Profiled with immunoSEQ multiplex PCR; TCRdb holds only in-frame clones, not every one. The table has 110,000 or so clones, about 86% seen once. There are 14 residues in the CDR3. The ends lost 3 bases at V and 6 bases at J; junction bases unmatched: 4. Germline CDR1 and CDR2: SGHDT and YYEEEE. This chain uses TRBV5-6 with TRBJ1-4; 8 nucleotides align to TRBD1. This specimen consisted of peripheral blood, obtained 28 days after the second AZD1222 dose. The receptor was isolated from an adult who received the AZD1222 COVID-19 vaccine. This chain's CDR3 is CASSSGTGHEKLFF. For the CDR3, the DNA is TGTGCCAGCAGCTCCGGGACAGGCCATGAAAAACTGTTTTTT. The whole variable domain, remainder taken from reference TRBV5-6 and TRBJ1-4, is DAGVTQSPTHLIKTRGQQVTLRCSPKSGHDTVSWYQQALGQGPQFIFQYYEEEERQRGNFPDRFSGHQFPNYSSELNVNALLLGDSALYLCASSSGTGHEKLFFGSGTQLSVL.